These 4 T cell receptor beta chains originate from one sample sequenced in a study of T cells expressing NK-cell markers. TCRdb re-called the 5' RACE reads and catalogs CDR3 proteins one per entry, DNA excluded. This repertoire includes about 460,000 distinct CDR3 sequences. Material: blood T cells: a sorted CD56 or NKG2C T cell subset, CD4+ or CD8+ T cells, or bulk PBMC T cells (not recorded which). These TCRs come from a woman aged 50 to 60 in good health.

V usage is TRBV5-1 and J usage is TRBJ2-7; TCRdb lists TRBD1, though no DNA is available to test this call. The CDR3 totals 15 residues. Germline V gene sequence: CDR1 SGHRS, CDR2 YFSETQ. The CDR3 protein is CASRPLTGVGYEQYF. The whole variable domain, filled in from reference TRBV5-1 and TRBJ2-7, reads KAGVTQTPRYLIKTRGQQVTLSCSPISGHRSVSWYQQTPGQGLQFLFEYFSETQRNKGNFPGRFSGRQFSNSRSEMNVSTLELGDSALYLCASRPLTGVGYEQYFGPGTRLTVT.

Frequency places this clonotype as medium-sized. The genes are TRBV5-1 and TRBJ2-5; TCRdb proposes TRBD1, but this gene call is untestable without DNA. Germline CDR1 reads SGHRS; CDR2 reads YFSETQ. This CDR3 region has 15 residues. CDR3 sequence reads: CASSLDGRPQETQYF.

This sequence joins TRBV20-1 and TRBJ2-3; as DNA is missing, the TRBD2 call by TCRdb cannot be tested. Germline CDR1 reads DFQATT; CDR2 reads SNEGSKA (reference sequence). The CDR3 sequence is 14 residues long. CDR3 amino acids: CSARAGGGADTQYF.

The chain employs TRBV12-3 or TRBV12-4 and TRBJ1-6; TCRdb's D call, TRBD1, is unchecked because there is no DNA. The length of the CDR3 is 16 residues. The CDR3 spells CASSSPGWTYNSPLHF.